The present entry profiles one T cell receptor (beta chain) with its context. This sample was taken from a study of cytomegalovirus exposure and HLA in healthy donors. The study ran its PCR with 60 Vbeta and 13 Jbeta primers. TCRdb keeps only in-frame clones here, not all; method: immunoSEQ multiplex PCR. The top ten hold 0.2% to 0.25% of the sample, which has 210,000 or so clones, roughly 80% seen once. V was pared by 4 bases and J by 1 base, with 11 bases between. Per germline, CDR1 SGHTS and CDR2 YDEGEE. The CDR3 is 14 amino acids. Sequencing was carried out using PBMCs. The receptor was isolated from a girl aged 2 to 10 in good health and CMV-seronegative. V usage is TRBV5-8 and J usage is TRBJ1-1; D is uncertain. CDR3 DNA sequence: TGTGCCAGCAGCCACCTGACAAAGAACACTGAAGCTTTCTTT. This codes for CASSHLTKNTEAFF.